This T cell receptor (beta chain) is drawn from a study of T-cell memory formation after mild COVID-19. Overall study findings and caveats: Day 15 to 85 contractors were CD4/CD8 balanced; later expanders leaned CD4+.

Germline CDR1 reads SGHAT; CDR2 reads FQNNGV. Trimming removed 5 bases at V and 3 bases at J, with 7 bases between. The CDR3 has 12 amino acids. TCRdb re-analysed the 5' RACE reads in MiXCR, keeping a single row per CDR3 protein. The repertoire holds around 340,000 distinct CDR3 sequences, with about 16% as singletons. This clonotype was detected many times. What it binds is not known. Sequencing used PBMCs or a T cell subset sorted from them (not recorded which). The chain employs TRBV11-2 and TRBJ2-5; a possible D gene is TRBD1 (5 bases). The receptor comes from a man younger than 35 who had mild COVID-19 (a few samples of this study predate the infection). Cell type and time point are not known. The CDR3 DNA reads as TGTGCCAGCAGCCCCAGGGAAGAGACCCAGTACTTC. Its translation is CASSPREETQYF.